This T cell receptor (beta chain) was obtained from a study of cytomegalovirus exposure and HLA in healthy donors (dated by TCRdb to about 2017). For the wider study: An earlier analysis of about 560 of the donors reported approximately 280 Gb of sequence data and around 120 million unique TCR beta sequences obtained from some 200 million T cells. An early release that covered fewer than 750 HLA-typed donors contained about 290 gigabases of sequencing data and 70 million to 100 million unique TCR sequences. All discovery cohort repertoires had been generated using a single sequencing platform. Both class I and class II loci were covered by HLA typing, at four-digit resolution. The study aimed to test whether signatures of past pathogen exposure could be identified by cataloging public T cell receptors. An earlier analysis of approximately 630 of the donors applied high-throughput TCR beta sequencing to assess whether each TCR beta V gene segment acted as functional or pseudogenic. The number of donors typed differed by locus, with roughly 620-630 for A, B, C, DRB1 and DQB1, roughly 520 for DQA1, 606 for DPA1, and roughly 450 for DPB1. To study patterns of TCR occurrence, a later analysis re-analyzed previously published TCR beta repertoires from several hundred donors and added high-resolution HLA genotyping. The T cell repertoires of roughly 660 subjects were profiled by immunosequencing and related to cytomegalovirus serostatus. Among a few hundred genotyped donors of the cohort, an average of around 240,000 unique TCR beta nucleotide sequences were sequenced per donor, around 20% of them non-productive. In a later genetic analysis, genome-wide SNP genotypes for about 55% of the roughly 700 donors were used, and that subset was treated as a discovery cohort. A separate validation cohort of approximately 120 different subjects was used in addition to the approximately 640-subject first cohort. To predict cytomegalovirus infection status, the study combined high-throughput TCR immunosequencing, statistical association of individual TCRs with disease status, and machine learning. Of the 350 to 400 genotyped donors, 81% fell in the genetic ancestry cluster associated with self-reported Caucasian donors. Roughly five DR-DQ haplotypes were treated as single units for association and clustering because of strong linkage in the cohort. The later analysis used no new phenotypic data to find candidate immune exposures, relying instead on TCR beta sequences and their occurrence across donors. Donor age, sex, ethnicity and CMV serostatus were collected together with the repertoire data.

The library was generated by the immunoSEQ multiplex PCR assay. The multiplex PCR relied on a mix of 60 forward primers for TCR Vbeta segments and 13 reverse primers for TCR Jbeta segments. Amplification of the CDR3 region of rearranged TCR beta genes was performed with a multiplex PCR assay on genomic DNA. The amplified TCR beta libraries were sequenced on the Illumina HiSeq System as 87-base-pair reads. In the original analysis: A later analysis counted some 80 million unique TCR beta chains across the 690 or so repertoires, and about 10 million of these chains were shared by at least two donors. A nearest-neighbor algorithm error-corrected the raw reads and collapsed the reads into unique sequences, merging closely related sequences to remove PCR and sequencing errors. Alignment of CDR3 sequences to IMGT reference sequences was used to assign V, D and J gene segments. For a sequence to be retained, a match of at least six nucleotides to both a V gene segment and a J gene segment was required. Rearrangements were called productive when the CDR3 lacked stop codons and stayed in frame with V and J; all others were non-productive. Following IMGT convention, CDR3 was defined as the stretch from the second conserved V-encoded cysteine to the conserved J-encoded phenylalanine. The earlier analysis of roughly 590 of the donors excluded sequences that lacked an unambiguous match to a single V gene segment. An earlier analysis of 587 of the donors called V segments functional above 56.7% productive rearrangements and segregating when the between-donor standard deviation exceeded 5%. A statistical classification framework was built to diagnose cytomegalovirus status from the catalog of TCR beta chain sequences. V and J gene assignment, in a later analysis, came from comparing TCR nucleotide sequences with IMGT/GENE-DB human TR gene sequences. Using the TCRdist pipeline, a later analysis assigned CDR3 sequences along with most-parsimonious VDJ recombination scenarios. A later analysis defined each TCR beta chain by its CDR3 amino acid sequence plus V-gene family, and excluded reads lacking a unique V-gene family. In a later analysis, several hundred highly shared, low-generation-probability nucleotide sequences were removed to address suspected cross-contamination and a sequencing artifact. For each public chain, a later analysis derived a clonal expansion index from normalized ranks of inferred template counts within each repertoire. In a later analysis, generation probabilities were computed with a VDJ recombination model fitted to out-of-frame rearrangements, and the resulting probabilities were checked against IGoR. Hypergeometric tests were used in a later analysis to score TCR-TCR, TCR-HLA and TCR-CMV co-occurrence, with a repertoire-size bias correction applied to the TCR pairs. A later analysis estimated false discovery rates by permuting HLA or CMV assignments 20 times. In a later analysis, co-occurring TCRs were grouped using DBSCAN, with TCRdist sequence similarity added in when clustering inside HLA-allele-positive subsets. Repertoires with fewer than 30,000 or more than 120,000 public chains were left out of co-occurrence clustering, as were roughly five repertoires with anomalous nucleotide sharing. The table comes from immuneACCESS by way of TCRdb, which keeps in-frame sequences with V and J called. Part of the clones is missing from these tables; in studies checked, under half for an unresolved V gene and the rest for unknown reasons. V and J calls and clone size are copied from that table; D and trimming were computed from the DNA. For this sample the table gives 140,000 to 150,000 clones, of which approximately 72% were detected only once. Approximately 6.5% of the sample is taken by the ten largest.

As to this clone: Its binding antigen is unknown. The input lacks base qualities; no much larger clone sits a single base away.

From a lookup of the germline V gene, CDR1 and CDR2 are MNHEY and SVGAGI. Trimming leaves V shorter by 2 bases and J shorter by 7 bases, with the junction holding 7 bases beyond the gene matches. From the cysteine through the phenylalanine, the CDR3 covers 15 amino acids. The entry retains the CDR3 DNA only, 45 bases that are in frame from base 1. In total, 500 to 700 healthy bone marrow donors made up the cohort. At the time of sampling, all cohort members were nominally healthy, though unrecorded immune exposures were likely present. The donor was CMV seronegative and was included in the group of a few hundred seronegative cohort members. A peripheral blood sample was provided by each donor, and peripheral blood mononuclear cells were used for TCR beta sequencing. Genomic DNA extraction from the blood cell samples was performed with the Qiagen DNeasy Blood Extraction Kit. Study-wide conclusions, independent of this receptor: In both the original and validation cohorts, the classifier was reported to diagnose cytomegalovirus status with high specificity and sensitivity. A further reported finding was that TCR beta sequences accurately predicted the HLA-A and HLA-B alleles for most subjects in the first cohort. In a later analysis, HLA-associated TCR beta chains showed more clonal expansion and lower generation probabilities than non-associated chains that were equally common. In a later analysis, the rate of TCR association differed among HLA loci, with DRB1 alleles having the most associated TCRs and HLA-C alleles having the fewest. A total of roughly 160 TCR beta chains were listed by the study as associated with cytomegalovirus. Three of the identified cytomegalovirus-associated TCR beta chains were confirmed in vitro to be specific for cytomegalovirus antigens. Some IMGT-functional V segments, including TRBV6-2 and TRBV6-3, could not be told apart with the 87-base-pair reads, so those segments were excluded. While some public TCRs were present in many individuals, most TCR sequences turned up only very rarely across donors. A cluster of highly shared sequence variants was judged likely to represent a technical artifact of the sequencing pipeline. At a false discovery rate of 0.05, a later analysis linked around 17,000 TCR beta sequences to specific HLA alleles. Linkage disequilibrium might explain the correlated functional status among segregating V segments, but an unknown experimental factor could not be ruled out. Compared with the approximately 670-donor mean, donors in an Asian-associated ancestry cluster had fewer N-insertions in productive TCRs, according to a later genetic analysis. Strong co-occurrence of HLA alleles, especially DR and DQ, made assigning TCR associations to individual alleles difficult. Most CMV-associated TCR beta chains appeared to be HLA-restricted in a later analysis, and the HLA associations seemed to be driven largely by CMV exposure. The presence/absence analyses assumed that sequencing depth was roughly uniform across donors, and that assumption may not be true. In an earlier analysis of some 550 of the donors, most TCR beta V segments were observed in productive rearrangements about 90% or about 30% of the time, broadly matching IMGT annotations. V-gene and J-gene trimming of TCR beta chains was associated with a missense DCLRE1C variant in a later genetic analysis, and the association was replicated in an independent cohort. The cohort was sequenced for TCR beta chains only, and without alpha or paired-chain data the features that could be detected were limited. CMV serostatus was the only immune exposure information available for the cohort. Because HLA typing was missing for some donors at each locus, association tests included only the typed subset. According to the authors, the approach could potentially be generalized to other disease states and immunological phenotypes. According to a later analysis, parvovirus B19, influenza, CMV and Epstein-Barr virus appeared linked to several top co-occurrence clusters. Some 15 rarely observed V segments, including chromosome 9 orphons, were excluded from the earlier analysis of almost 600 of the donors because counts were too low.

The chain was built from TRBV6-5 and TRBJ1-5, with 8 middle bases fitting TRBD1. Specimen: PBMCs. This receptor was identified in a woman aged 60-70 years in good health and CMV-seronegative. The CDR3 region has the sequence CASSYQDRVEQPQHF. The DNA sequence follows: TGTGCCAGCAGTTACCAGGACAGGGTAGAACAGCCCCAGCATTTT.